The next 27 T cell receptor beta chains were all read from a single sample in a study of beta chain features in type 1 diabetes. The authors reverse transcribed all of the isolated RNA, so sequencing captured expressed TCRB transcripts. Clones were sequenced by immunoSEQ multiplex PCR, and TCRdb holds only the in-frame ones, with some missing. This sample yields 4,500 to 7,000 clones, of which 70% to 80% are seen a single time; roughly 2% belongs to the top ten. The specimen was Tregs from blood. The receptors originated from a man aged 18 to 35 in good health.

This clone was detected only a few times. This chain links TRBV27 with TRBJ2-1; D might be TRBD1 (6 bases). CDR1 is MNHEY, CDR2 SMNVEV, per germline (reference sequence). The V and J ends lost 6 bases and 4 bases respectively, with 13 bases between them. The CDR3 runs to 14 residues. The DNA of the CDR3 is TGTGCCAGCAGCCCACAGGGCTATTACAATGAGCAGTTCTTC. Translated, it gives CASSPQGYYNEQFF.

The chain employs TRBV4-2 and TRBJ2-3; 8 bases are shared with TRBD2. The CDR3 extends over 17 amino acids. Germline CDR1 LGHNA, CDR2 YNFKEQ. J gave up 0 bases and V 0 bases, and 5 bases lay outside the gene matches. The CDR3 nucleotides read TGTGCCAGCAGCCAAGAAAGGAGCGGGGGTAGCACAGATACGCAGTATTTT. Protein sequence: CASSQERSGGSTDTQYF.

In this sample, this clone turned up a few times. The V gene is TRBV7-2, the J gene TRBJ2-1; D is perhaps TRBD2 (6 bases). Deletions cut 1 base from V and 9 bases from J, with 16 bases between. Germline CDR1 reads SGHTA; CDR2 reads FQGNSA. The CDR3 totals 15 residues. In DNA form, the CDR3 reads TGTGCCAGCAGCTTAGGATTCTCGGGGGTCAGTGAGCAGTTCTTC. It specifies CASSLGFSGVSEQFF.

The chain joins TRBV4-2 to TRBJ2-7; tentatively, D is TRBD1 (8 bases). This CDR3 has 15 residues. Germline CDR1 and CDR2: LGHNA and YNFKEQ. V shed 4 bases and J shed 10 bases, with 23 bases lying between them. CDR3 nucleotide sequence: TGTGCCAGCAGCCGACTAACAGGGGGTAGCGGGCCTCAGTACTTC. Amino acids: CASSRLTGGSGPQYF.

This chain links TRBV2 with TRBJ2-5, with 7 nucleotides matching TRBD2. V dropped 4 bases and J dropped 4; count of bases not matched to a gene: 9. The CDR3 runs to 15 residues. Germline-derived CDR1 and CDR2 are SNHLY and FYNNEI. The DNA for the CDR3 is TGTGCCAGCAGTGCTTGGGGGGGATTAAGAGAGACCCAGTACTTC. Translation gives CASSAWGGLRETQYF.

This clone has only one observation. V is TRBV5-1 and J is TRBJ1-5; possible D gene TRBD1, 5 bases. This CDR3 is built from 15 residues. Trimming cost V 0 bases and J 5 bases, with 12 bases left between them. Germline V gene data show CDR1 as SGHRS and CDR2 as YFSETQ. The CDR3 region is CASSLEGAWHQPQHF. CDR3 coding DNA: TGCGCCAGCAGCTTGGAAGGGGCATGGCATCAGCCCCAGCATTTT.

CDR3 in DNA: TGCGCCAGCAGCTTCTCGACTAGCGGGGGATCGATCGCCGGGGAGCTGTTTTTT. Its protein product is CASSFSTSGGSIAGELFF. The V gene is TRBV5-1, the J gene TRBJ2-2; 12 nucleotides agree with TRBD2. Trimming removed 2 bases from V and 6 bases from J; junction bases left unmatched: 11. This CDR3 region has 18 residues. Germline-derived CDR1 and CDR2 are SGHRS and YFSETQ.

This rearrangement joins TRBV10-1 to TRBJ2-7, with unresolved D. Trimming removed 0 bases at V and 4 bases at J, with 7 bases between. The CDR3 is 13 residues long. From germline, CDR1 is WNHNN and CDR2 SYGVQD (reference sequence). Here the CDR3 DNA reads TGCGCCAGCAGTGAGTCGCCCGGGTACGAGCAGTACTTC. It yields the protein CASSESPGYEQYF.

The chain links TRBV28 to TRBJ2-2, with D tentatively TRBD2 (5 bases). The germline CDR1 and CDR2 sequences are MDHEN and SYDVKM. This CDR3 contains 15 residues. V lost 5 bases to trimming and J lost 0 bases, with 10 bases between them. Here the CDR3 reads CASSPGITNTGELFF. DNA of the CDR3: TGTGCCAGCAGTCCGGGGATTACGAACACCGGGGAGCTGTTTTTT.

V usage is TRBV7-2 and J usage is TRBJ2-3, with D perhaps matching TRBD2 (6 bases). V lost 5 bases and J lost 9, with 15 bases in between. Germline V lookup: CDR1 SGHTA, CDR2 FQGNSA. This CDR3 contains 13 residues. The CDR3 protein is CASSPARDSTQYF. CDR3 in DNA: TGTGCCAGCAGCCCAGCCAGGGACTCCACGCAGTATTTT.

A single count supports this clone. The chain is built from TRBV10-2 and TRBJ2-5; no clear D. The CDR3 runs to 13 residues. Trimming removed 6 bases at V and 4 bases at J, with 12 bases between. Germline-derived CDR1 and CDR2 are WSHSY and SAAADI. The CDR3 nucleotides read TGCGCCAGCAGGATGGCAGGCAGAGAGACCCAGTACTTC. Translating it yields CASRMAGRETQYF.

This clone was seen just once. V usage is TRBV4-1 and J usage is TRBJ2-7, with 8 bases aligning to TRBD1. The V gene end was trimmed by 3 bases and the J gene end by 6 bases; junction bases not matched to a gene: 16. Looked up from germline, CDR1 is MGHRA and CDR2 is YSYEKL. This CDR3 region has 17 residues. CDR3 loop: CASSQPPGQVSFSEQYF. The CDR3, as DNA: TGCGCCAGCAGCCAGCCCCCGGGACAGGTATCCTTCAGCGAGCAGTACTTC.

The chain joins TRBV28 to TRBJ1-2; no clear D. V shed 2 bases and J shed 3 bases, with 10 bases lying between them. Per the germline V gene, CDR1 is MDHEN and CDR2 is SYDVKM. This CDR3 comprises 14 residues. CDR3 nucleotide sequence: TGTGCCAGCAGTTTACATACACCGTACTATGGCTACACCTTC. The encoded protein is CASSLHTPYYGYTF.

In this sample, this clone turned up a few times. The rearrangement joins TRBV30 to TRBJ1-4; TRBD1 agrees at 8 bases. Germline V gene lookup returns CDR1 GTSNPN and CDR2 SVGIG (reference sequence). V trimming: 7 bases; J trimming: 6 bases; junction bases outside the gene matches: 7. CDR3 length: 13 amino acids. The DNA for the CDR3 is TGTGCCTTCGCCAGGGGGCACGATGAAAAACTGTTTTTT. This translates into CAFARGHDEKLFF.

Only one count was recorded for this clone. The chain has TRBV7-2 and TRBJ2-1; unclear D gene. This CDR3 has 13 residues. Germline V gene lookup returns CDR1 SGHTA and CDR2 FQGNSA. V was clipped by 0 bases and J by 9 bases, with 9 bases between them. This chain's CDR3 is CASSLAPESEQFF. The CDR3 DNA reads TGTGCCAGCAGCTTAGCGCCCGAGTCTGAGCAGTTCTTC.

The chain links TRBV7-6 to TRBJ1-1, with 10 bases matching TRBD1. The trim removed 5 bases at V and 3 bases at J, leaving 9 bases unmatched. Germline CDR1 is SGHVS and CDR2 is FNYEAQ. This CDR3 has 16 amino acids. The CDR3 sequence: CASSIRDRGRDTEAFF. The CDR3 DNA follows: TGTGCCAGCAGCATCCGGGACAGGGGAAGAGACACTGAAGCTTTCTTT.

The gene calls are TRBV6-6 and TRBJ1-3, with TRBD1 matching 12 bases. Germline CDR1 MNHNY, CDR2 SVGAGI (reference sequence). CDR3 length: 14 amino acids. Germline trimming cut 6 bases from V and 9 bases from J; bases unmatched to any gene: 6. CDR3 amino acids: CASSQRDRGPTIYF. As DNA, the CDR3 is TGTGCCAGCAGCCAAAGGGACAGGGGGCCCACCATATATTTT.

This clone appeared once. This rearrangement joins TRBV11-2 to TRBJ1-2; no clear D gene. This CDR3 has 12 residues. Germline-derived CDR1 and CDR2 are SGHAT and FQNNGV. Trimming took 4 bases from V and 2 from J, leaving 5 bases between them. The DNA for the CDR3 is TGTGCCAGCAGCTCGGGAAACTATGGCTACACCTTC. Translating gives CASSSGNYGYTF.

The DNA of the CDR3 is TGTGCCAGCAGCTTCGGGGGACTAGCGGTGAACGAGCAGTACTTC. This sequence encodes CASSFGGLAVNEQYF. V usage is TRBV7-2 and J usage is TRBJ2-7; TRBD2 matches 11 bases. The V and J ends lost 3 bases and 5 bases, in that order; junction bases with no gene match: 6. The germline V gene has CDR1 SGHTA and CDR2 FQGNSA. CDR3 length equals 15 residues. Combining the CDR3 with reference TRBV7-2 and TRBJ2-7 gives the whole variable domain GAGVSQSPSNKVTEKGKDVELRCDPISGHTALYWYRQSLGQGLEFLIYFQGNSAPDKSGLPSDRFSAERTGGSVSTLTIQRTQQEDSAVYLCASSFGGLAVNEQYFGPGTRLTVT.

The V and J genes are TRBV7-9 and TRBJ2-3, with 7 positions matching TRBD1. CDR3 length: 15 amino acids. J was trimmed by 2 bases and V by 4 bases; bases with no gene match: 6. Germline assignment: CDR1 SEHNR and CDR2 FQNEAQ (reference sequence). The CDR3: CASSWSTGITDTQYF. The CDR3 DNA sequence: TGTGCCAGCAGCTGGTCGACAGGGATCACAGATACGCAGTATTTT. The full variable domain, rest sourced from reference TRBV7-9 and TRBJ2-3, is DTGVSQNPRHKITKRGQNVTFRCDPISEHNRLYWYRQTLGQGPEFLTYFQNEAQLEKSRLLSDRFSAERPKGSFSTLEIQRTEQGDSAMYLCASSWSTGITDTQYFGPGTRLTVL.

V and J are TRBV7-2 and TRBJ2-7, with D perhaps matching TRBD2 (5 bases). This CDR3 is built from 14 residues. Per germline, CDR1 SGHTA and CDR2 FQGNSA. Deletions cut 1 base from V and 2 bases from J, with 9 bases between. CDR3 DNA: TGTGCCAGCAGCTTAGGAGCGGCGCCCTACGAGCAGTACTTC. Translating it yields CASSLGAAPYEQYF.

CDR3 protein: CAITLGGGNTEAFF. CDR3 nucleotide sequence: TGTGCCATCACCCTTGGGGGGGGGAACACTGAAGCTTTCTTT. The V call is TRBV10-3, the J call TRBJ1-1, with D perhaps matching TRBD1 (5 bases). The V and J ends lost 7 bases and 1 base respectively, with 13 bases between them. The CDR3 length is 14 residues. Germline V gene sequence: CDR1 ENHRY, CDR2 SYGVKD.

The chain joins TRBV29-1 to TRBJ2-3, with 11 bases that match TRBD1. The CDR3 spans 18 residues. Germline trimming cut 6 bases from V and 3 bases from J; bases unmatched to any gene: 17. The germline V gene encodes CDR1 SQVTM and CDR2 ANQGSEA. In DNA, the CDR3 is TGCAGCGTGGACCACCGGGACAGGGGGTCCGGAAGAACAGATACGCAGTATTTT. It codes for CSVDHRDRGSGRTDTQYF.

The genes are TRBV7-2 and TRBJ2-7; 9 bases are a match to TRBD1. The ends lost 3 bases at V and 4 bases at J; junction bases unmatched: 7. The CDR3 covers 15 residues. The germline CDR1 and CDR2 sequences are SGHTA and FQGNSA. The CDR3: CASSLRTGEGYEQYF. The CDR3 nucleotides read TGTGCCAGCAGCTTGAGGACAGGGGAGGGGTACGAGCAGTACTTC.

The chain uses TRBV7-8 and TRBJ1-3; 12 bases align to TRBD1. This CDR3 is built from 19 residues. V trimming: 5 bases; J trimming: 1 base; junction bases outside the gene matches: 12. Germline-derived CDR1 and CDR2 are SGHVS and FQNEAQ. The CDR3 DNA follows: TGTGCCAGCAGCACGACCGGGACAGGGGGCGCGATTTCTGGAAACACCATATATTTT. It yields the protein CASSTTGTGGAISGNTIYF.

The chain joins TRBV11-2 to TRBJ2-5; D unresolved. Trimming cost V 4 bases and J 3 bases, with 9 bases left between them. CDR1 SGHAT and CDR2 FQNNGV come from the germline V gene. The CDR3 loop spans 13 amino acids. The CDR3 bases are TGTGCCAGCAGCTCGCAGTTGGAAGAGACCCAGTACTTC. This encodes CASSSQLEETQYF.

This chain joins TRBV4-3 and TRBJ2-7, with 7 bases that match TRBD2. Germline lookup yields CDR1 LGHNA and CDR2 YSLEER. CDR3 length: 15 residues. J gave up 4 bases and V 0 bases, and 6 bases lay outside the gene matches. The DNA of the CDR3 is TGCGCCAGCAGCCAAGATCTTACGGGGGGTTACGAGCAGTACTTC. Its translation is CASSQDLTGGYEQYF.